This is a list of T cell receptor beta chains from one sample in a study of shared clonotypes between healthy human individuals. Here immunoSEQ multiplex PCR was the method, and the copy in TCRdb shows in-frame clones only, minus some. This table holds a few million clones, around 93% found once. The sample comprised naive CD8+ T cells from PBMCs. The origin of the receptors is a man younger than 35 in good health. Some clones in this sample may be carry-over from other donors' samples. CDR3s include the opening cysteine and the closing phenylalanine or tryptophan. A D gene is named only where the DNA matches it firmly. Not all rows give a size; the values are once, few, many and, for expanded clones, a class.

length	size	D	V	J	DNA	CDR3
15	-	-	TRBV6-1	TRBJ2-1	TGTGCCAGCAGTGAAGACAGGTCGTCCTACAATGAGCAGTTCTTC	CASSEDRSSYNEQFF
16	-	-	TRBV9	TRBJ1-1	TGTGCCAGCAGCCGGACCGTCGGAATGGGTGACACTGAAGCTTTCTTT	CASSRTVGMGDTEAFF
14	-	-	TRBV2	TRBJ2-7	TGTGCCAGCAGTGACTCCGGGACTGCGGATCAGCAGTACTTC	CASSDSGTADQQYF
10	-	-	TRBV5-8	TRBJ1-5	TGTGCCAGCAGCTTACAGCCCCAGCATTTT	CASSLQPQHF
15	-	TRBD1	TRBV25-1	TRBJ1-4	TGTGCCAGCAGTGTCACCGGGACAGGGAGGGAAAAACTGTTTTTT	CASSVTGTGREKLFF
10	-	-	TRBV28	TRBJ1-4	TGTGCCACCCAGCGTAGAAAACTGTTTTTT	CATQRRKLFF
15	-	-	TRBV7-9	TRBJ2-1	TGTGCCAGCAGTTTTGGGGGATCCCGTAACAATGAGCAGTTCTTC	CASSFGGSRNNEQFF
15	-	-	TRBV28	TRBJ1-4	TGTGCCAGCAGTCTCATGTATGGCCCTAATGAAAAACTGTTTTTT	CASSLMYGPNEKLFF
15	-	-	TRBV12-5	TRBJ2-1	TGTGCTAGTGGTTGGGGTTTGGGAAAATACAATGAGCAGTTCTTC	CASGWGLGKYNEQFF
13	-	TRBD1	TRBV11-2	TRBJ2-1	TGTGCCAGCAGCGCCCCCCGTGGGACAGGGTTGATCTTC	CASSAPRGTGLIF
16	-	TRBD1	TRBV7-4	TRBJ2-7	TGTGCCAGCAGCTTGGGCCCGGGACAGGGGTCCTACGAGCAGTACTTC	CASSLGPGQGSYEQYF
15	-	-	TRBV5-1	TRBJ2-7	TGCGCCAGCAGCGTACGATTAGCACTTTTAAACGAGCAGTACTTC	CASSVRLALLNEQYF
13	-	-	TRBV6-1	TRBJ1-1	TGTGCCAGCAGGTACGGTGACTACGCTGAAGCTTTCTTT	CASRYGDYAEAFF
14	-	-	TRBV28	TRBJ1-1	TGTGCCAGCAGTTTAGGACAGACGAACACTGAAGCTTTCTTT	CASSLGQTNTEAFF
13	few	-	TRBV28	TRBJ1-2	TGTGCCATATGGAGAGGCGACGGGGATGGCTACACCTTC	CAIWRGDGDGYTF
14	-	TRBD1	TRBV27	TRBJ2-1	TGTGCCAGCAGTTTAAACAGGGGGACTGGTGAGCAGTTCTTC	CASSLNRGTGEQFF